This entry concerns a single T cell receptor (beta chain). The data stem from a study of blood T cell repertoires in COVID-19. The wider study: The samples span acute and convalescent COVID-19 from the United States, Italy and Spain. PBMCs, B-cell-depleted T cells, or T cells provided the cDNA or gDNA that made up the material.

Two negative PCRs, clearance, or symptom resolution characterized the recovered Cohort 3 donors. This CDR3 comprises 13 residues. From germline, CDR1 is SGHRS and CDR2 YFSETQ. V was pared by 3 bases and J by 11 bases, with 15 bases between. In the original workflow: How many nucleated cells were present was estimated from reference gene primer amplification. Profiled with immunoSEQ multiplex PCR; TCRdb holds only in-frame clones, not every one. That table supplies the V and J calls and clone size; D and trimming were determined from the DNA. Of approximately 490,000 clones in the sample, 87% are singletons; the top ten hold 0.7%.

This sequence joins TRBV5-1 and TRBJ1-3; D gene unclear. The source is a woman aged 18-29 years who had recovered from COVID-19. The sample taken for sequencing was PBMCs or T cells enriched from blood (not recorded which). The CDR3 DNA reads as TGCGCCAGCAGCTCGGAAGGAGGCCCGCCCATATATTTT. Translating gives CASSSEGGPPIYF.